The 10 T cell receptor beta chains given below trace back to one sample, sequenced in a study of cytotoxic CD8 clonotypes in ibrutinib-treated CLL. Assay used: immunoSEQ multiplex PCR; TCRdb lists only in-frame clones, some missing. The sample gives 150,000 to 200,000 clones, more than 75% of which show up once; around 2% is in the top ten. The specimen comprised PBMCs, sampled after 12 months of ibrutinib treatment. The receptors stem from a human donor with chronic lymphocytic leukemia.

This sequence joins TRBV7-9 and TRBJ2-3; perhaps TRBD1 as D (6 bases). The CDR3 is made up of 15 amino acids. Germline assignment: CDR1 SEHNR and CDR2 FQNEAQ (reference sequence). V was clipped by 0 bases and J by 5 bases, with 12 bases between them. Written as DNA, the CDR3 is TGTGCCAGCAGCTTAGCAACAGGGAGAGAAGATACGCAGTATTTT. This sequence encodes CASSLATGREDTQYF.

V and J are TRBV19 and TRBJ1-4; no definite D call. The V end was cut by 6 bases, the J end by 7 bases, with 18 bases between. Germline assignment: CDR1 LNHDA and CDR2 SQIVND (reference sequence). CDR3 length: 15 amino acids. The CDR3 DNA follows: TGTGCCAGTAGCCAGTACGATTTGGTGGTTGAAAAACTGTTTTTT. Its translation: CASSQYDLVVEKLFF.

The V call is TRBV6-6, the J call TRBJ2-5; D gene unclear. The CDR3 length is 12 residues. Germline assignment: CDR1 MNHNY and CDR2 SVGAGI (reference sequence). Trimming pared 0 bases from V and 6 bases from J, leaving 5 bases between. The CDR3 coding sequence is TGTGCCAGCAGTTACTCGAGAAAGACCCAGTACTTC. Amino acid sequence: CASSYSRKTQYF.

The genes are TRBV19 and TRBJ1-1; D is perhaps TRBD1 (6 bases). Germline V lookup: CDR1 LNHDA, CDR2 SQIVND (reference sequence). The CDR3 sequence is 15 residues long. The germline V and J ends were trimmed by 1 base and 0 bases, with 9 bases remaining between them. CDR3 coding DNA: TGTGCCAGTAGTATAGGGGGACACCTGAACACTGAAGCTTTCTTT. It codes for CASSIGGHLNTEAFF.

This clone was seen once. The J gene is TRBJ2-5, the V gene TRBV7-2; D call uncertain. The germline gives CDR1 SGHTA, CDR2 FQGNSA. V was clipped by 2 bases and J by 0 bases, with 16 bases between them. CDR3 length equals 17 residues. The CDR3 region has the DNA TGTGCCAGCAGCTTAACCTGGGCGGACGTTTACCAAGAGACCCAGTACTTC. Amino acid sequence: CASSLTWADVYQETQYF. Full variable domain (remainder filled in from reference TRBV7-2 and TRBJ2-5): GAGVSQSPSNKVTEKGKDVELRCDPISGHTALYWYRQSLGQGLEFLIYFQGNSAPDKSGLPSDRFSAERTGGSVSTLTIQRTQQEDSAVYLCASSLTWADVYQETQYFGPGTRLLVL.

The V call is TRBV27, the J call TRBJ1-1; D uncertain. Trimming took 4 bases from V and 0 from J, leaving 15 bases between them. The CDR3 loop spans 16 amino acids. Germline CDR1 is MNHEY and CDR2 is SMNVEV (reference sequence). DNA for the CDR3: TGTGCCAGCAGTTACCAGGCAGGAAAATTGAACACTGAAGCTTTCTTT. Translating it yields CASSYQAGKLNTEAFF.

The CDR3 region has the DNA TGTGCCAGCAGCCATAATACTGGGGAGCAGTACTTC. Translation: CASSHNTGEQYF. The V gene is TRBV7-6, the J gene TRBJ2-7, with D unresolved. CDR1 and CDR2 (germline): SGHVS, FNYEAQ. The CDR3 loop spans 12 amino acids. Trimming cost V 5 bases and J 7 bases, with 12 bases left between them.

The chain carries TRBV6-5 and TRBJ2-7, with 9 bases lining up with TRBD1. CDR1 MNHEY and CDR2 SVGAGI come from the germline V gene. The V and J ends lost 0 bases and 3 bases, in that order; junction bases with no gene match: 6. The CDR3 loop spans 16 amino acids. The DNA for the CDR3 is TGTGCCAGCAGTTACTCGGTTTGGACAGGGGACTACGAGCAGTACTTC. This codes for CASSYSVWTGDYEQYF.

The chain uses TRBV7-2 and TRBJ1-6; 7 bases map to TRBD1. CDR1 is SGHTA and CDR2 is FQGNSA in the germline V gene. The ends lost 5 bases at V and 9 bases at J; junction bases unmatched: 16. The CDR3 is 17 residues long. The CDR3 protein is CASSRKARQGEGSPLHF. The CDR3 coding sequence is TGTGCCAGCAGCCGAAAAGCCCGACAGGGAGAGGGTTCACCCCTCCACTTT.

This chain joins TRBV5-6 and TRBJ2-1; 12 bases align to TRBD2. Germline V gene sequence: CDR1 SGHDT, CDR2 YYEEEE. This CDR3 is 15 amino acids long. The V gene end was trimmed by 4 bases and the J gene end by 7 bases; junction bases not matched to a gene: 6. CDR3 amino acids: CASSPSGRANNEQFF. The DNA of the CDR3 is TGTGCCAGCAGCCCTAGCGGGAGGGCCAATAATGAGCAGTTCTTC. Supplemented by reference TRBV5-6 and TRBJ2-1, the full variable domain reads DAGVTQSPTHLIKTRGQQVTLRCSPKSGHDTVSWYQQALGQGPQFIFQYYEEEERQRGNFPDRFSGHQFPNYSSELNVNALLLGDSALYLCASSPSGRANNEQFFGPGTRLTVL.